Below are 25 T cell receptor beta chains sequenced from a single sample in a study of blood T cell repertoires in COVID-19. Using immunoSEQ multiplex PCR, the repertoire was profiled, and TCRdb retains in-frame clones only, with some absent. Of some 250,000 clones detected, roughly 79% appear once; the ten largest clones hold roughly 8%. Sequenced sample: peripheral blood. The source of these receptors is an elderly woman with COVID-19, enrolled during active disease.

The chain uses TRBV7-2 and TRBJ1-2; D gene ambiguous. Trimming removed 5 bases from V and 2 bases from J, with 6 bases in between. This CDR3 region has 12 residues. Germline loops: CDR1 SGHTA, CDR2 FQGNSA. The CDR3 coding sequence is TGTGCCAGCAGCGGACTAAACTATGGCTACACCTTC. This sequence encodes CASSGLNYGYTF.

The chain has TRBV24-1 and TRBJ2-3, with D tentatively TRBD2 (6 bases). CDR1 is KGHDR and CDR2 is SFDVKD in the germline V gene. The V end lost 6 bases, the J end lost 1 base, and 10 bases lay between the germline ends. The CDR3 runs 14 residues. The CDR3 sequence: CATSHPSGTDTQYF. DNA of the CDR3: TGTGCCACCAGTCACCCTAGCGGCACAGATACGCAGTATTTT.

This clone was seen only once. The V and J genes are TRBV7-2 and TRBJ1-3; D unresolved. CDR1 SGHTA and CDR2 FQGNSA come from the germline V gene. Trimming pared 1 base from V and 0 bases from J, leaving 13 bases between. This CDR3 comprises 17 residues. The chain's CDR3 is CASSLGARRSSGNTIYF. In DNA form, the CDR3 reads TGTGCCAGCAGCTTAGGCGCCCGGAGGAGCTCTGGAAACACCATATATTTT. The full variable domain, with the rest looked up from reference TRBV7-2 and TRBJ1-3, is GAGVSQSPSNKVTEKGKDVELRCDPISGHTALYWYRQSLGQGLEFLIYFQGNSAPDKSGLPSDRFSAERTGGSVSTLTIQRTQQEDSAVYLCASSLGARRSSGNTIYFGEGSWLTVV.

The rearrangement links TRBV29-1 to TRBJ1-2; D uncertain. This CDR3 is built from 12 residues. Trimming cost V 4 bases and J 4 bases, with 10 bases left between them. Germline-derived CDR1 and CDR2 are SQVTM and ANQGSEA. This chain's CDR3 is CSVAIQAYGYTF. DNA of the CDR3: TGCAGCGTTGCAATTCAGGCCTATGGCTACACCTTC.

The V gene is TRBV28, the J gene TRBJ2-5, with TRBD1 matching over 12 bases. The V and J ends lost 4 bases and 6 bases, in that order; junction bases with no gene match: 6. Germline loops: CDR1 MDHEN, CDR2 SYDVKM. The length of the CDR3 is 15 residues. CDR3 loop: CASSSGTGGRKTQYF. DNA for the CDR3: TGTGCCAGCAGTTCTGGGACAGGGGGCAGAAAGACCCAGTACTTC.

The chain has TRBV7-2 and TRBJ1-1; D gene ambiguous. Germline V CDR1 and CDR2: SGHTA, FQGNSA. Trimming left V 1 base short and J 7 bases short, with 4 bases between. CDR3 length: 11 residues. The CDR3 sequence: CASSLDGEAFF. In DNA form, the CDR3 reads TGTGCCAGCAGCTTAGACGGTGAAGCTTTCTTT.

The chain couples TRBV28 to TRBJ2-1, with a possible D match to TRBD1 (7 bases). V was clipped by 5 bases and J by 3 bases, with 14 bases between them. The CDR3 is made up of 15 amino acids. Per germline, CDR1 MDHEN and CDR2 SYDVKM. As DNA, the CDR3 is TGTGCCAGCAGTATGCCGCAGGGGGGCTACAATGAGCAGTTCTTC. This gives the protein CASSMPQGGYNEQFF.

The chain combines TRBV5-4 with TRBJ1-2, with 9 bases aligning to TRBD1. V lost 1 base to trimming and J lost 7 bases; unmatched junction nucleotides: 8. Per germline, CDR1 SGHNT and CDR2 YYREEE (reference sequence). This CDR3 contains 15 residues. DNA of the CDR3: TGTGCCAGCAGCTTGCCCGGACAGGGGAATAGTGGCTACACCTTC. Translated, it gives CASSLPGQGNSGYTF. Full variable domain (rest looked up from reference TRBV5-4 and TRBJ1-2): ETGVTQSPTHLIKTRGQQVTLRCSSQSGHNTVSWYQQALGQGPQFIFQYYREEENGRGNFPPRFSGLQFPNYSSELNVNALELDDSALYLCASSLPGQGNSGYTFGSGTRLTVV.

This clone has only a few counts. This chain connects TRBV7-9 to TRBJ2-7, with 12 bases lining up with TRBD2. V gave up 5 bases and J gave up 4 bases; unmatched junction bases: 6. The CDR3 length is 15 residues. Per the germline V gene, CDR1 is SEHNR and CDR2 is FQNEAQ (reference sequence). The CDR3 nucleotides are TGTGCCAGCAGCCCGACTAGCGGGAGAGGTTACGAGCAGTACTTC. This translates into CASSPTSGRGYEQYF.

This clone was seen only once. For the CDR3, the DNA is TGTGCCAGCTCACCGGGACAGGGAACCTACGAGCAGTACTTC. Translating it yields CASSPGQGTYEQYF. The V and J genes are TRBV18 and TRBJ2-7, with 9 positions matching TRBD1. Germline V gene data show CDR1 as KGHSH and CDR2 as LQKENI. Unmatched junction bases numbered 2, after V lost 3 bases and J lost 2 bases. This CDR3 has 14 residues.

V usage is TRBV7-8 and J usage is TRBJ1-2; a weak D match, TRBD1 (5 bases). The CDR3 runs to 14 residues. V dropped 3 bases and J dropped 3 bases, with 11 bases sitting between them. Germline V lookup: CDR1 SGHVS, CDR2 FQNEAQ. DNA of the CDR3: TGTGCCAGCAGCTTTGGGACGGGAGACTATGGCTACACCTTC. Amino acids: CASSFGTGDYGYTF.

The chain recombines TRBV5-1 with TRBJ2-5; 15 bases are shared with TRBD2. The CDR3 extends over 16 amino acids. From germline, CDR1 is SGHRS and CDR2 YFSETQ. V was clipped by 4 bases and J by 6 bases; unmatched bases: 7. This chain's CDR3 is CASSKGTSGRMQTQYF. In nucleotides, the CDR3 is TGCGCCAGCAGCAAAGGGACTAGCGGGAGGATGCAGACCCAGTACTTC.

The rearrangement uses TRBV2 and TRBJ1-6; 9 bases line up with TRBD1. This CDR3 comprises 15 residues. V was clipped by 6 bases and J by 7 bases; unmatched bases: 7. From germline, CDR1 is SNHLY and CDR2 FYNNEI. CDR3 region: CASSLTGGKNSPLHF. The CDR3 bases are TGTGCCAGCAGCTTGACAGGGGGTAAGAATTCACCCCTCCACTTT.

The CDR3 reads CASSSLTSDTQYF. In DNA, the CDR3 is TGTGCCAGCAGCTCATTGACATCAGATACGCAGTATTTT. V and J are TRBV5-4 and TRBJ2-3; D unclear. This CDR3 region has 13 residues. Per the germline V gene, CDR1 is SGHNT and CDR2 is YYREEE (reference sequence). The germline V and J ends were trimmed by 3 bases and 4 bases, with 9 bases remaining between them.

The chain recombines TRBV7-3 with TRBJ1-3; D not resolved. V was cut by 0 bases and J by 1 base, with 19 bases left in between. The CDR3 runs to 19 residues. CDR1 and CDR2 (germline): SGHTA, FQGTGA. CDR3 amino acids: CASSLTYSEAQPSGNTIYF. DNA for the CDR3: TGTGCCAGCAGCTTAACCTATTCAGAGGCCCAGCCTTCTGGAAACACCATATATTTT.

Here the CDR3 DNA reads TGTGCCAACCAAGCGGGAGTGAGTTCCTACGAGCAGTACTTC. Translating gives CANQAGVSSYEQYF. The rearrangement joins TRBV2 to TRBJ2-7, with 8 nucleotides matching TRBD2. The CDR3 runs to 14 residues. Trimming took 10 bases from V and 1 from J; bases not matched to a gene: 9. The germline CDR1 and CDR2 sequences are SNHLY and FYNNEI.

V gene TRBV12-3 or TRBV12-4 combines with J gene TRBJ1-1; 8 nucleotides agree with TRBD1. This CDR3 is 13 amino acids long. V lost 6 bases, J lost 6 bases, and 6 bases stayed unmatched. The CDR3 spells CASRRTGIPEAFF. For the CDR3, the DNA is TGTGCCAGCAGGAGGACAGGGATCCCTGAAGCTTTCTTT.

This clone appeared a single time. V usage is TRBV5-1 and J usage is TRBJ1-3; D is uncertain. Per the germline V gene, CDR1 is SGHRS and CDR2 is YFSETQ. The V gene lost 7 bases and the J gene lost 2 bases, with 13 bases spanning the gap. This CDR3 region has 14 residues. CDR3: CASRSGSPGNTIYF. Here the CDR3 DNA reads TGCGCCAGCCGATCCGGGAGCCCTGGAAACACCATATATTTT.

This clone was recorded only once. V is TRBV30 and J is TRBJ2-6; TRBD1 is a possible D gene (5 bases). The CDR3 totals 14 residues. V was shortened by 2 bases and J by 4 bases, with 9 bases between the two germline ends. Germline CDR1 GTSNPN, CDR2 SVGIG (reference sequence). The CDR3 DNA reads as TGTGCCTGGAGTCCAGGGCTCGGGGCCAACGTCCTGACTTTC. Its translation is CAWSPGLGANVLTF.

The V gene is TRBV29-1, the J gene TRBJ2-3; a weak D match, TRBD2 (7 bases). The germline V gene encodes CDR1 SQVTM and CDR2 ANQGSEA. The CDR3 is made up of 13 amino acids. The V end lost 7 bases, the J end lost 1 base, and 12 bases lay between the germline ends. The CDR3 loop is CSAGGMGTDTQYF. The CDR3 bases are TGCAGCGCGGGGGGCATGGGCACAGATACGCAGTATTTT.

The rearrangement links TRBV30 to TRBJ1-3; 8 bases line up with TRBD1. The V gene end was trimmed by 5 bases and the J gene end by 4 bases; junction bases not matched to a gene: 7. The CDR3 totals 14 residues. Looked up from germline, CDR1 is GTSNPN and CDR2 is SVGIG (reference sequence). CDR3: CAWGEGTGGNTIYF. In DNA, the CDR3 is TGTGCCTGGGGGGAAGGGACAGGAGGAAACACCATATATTTT.

This chain links TRBV5-1 with TRBJ2-7; 13 positions agree with TRBD2. Losses at the gene ends were 5 bases for V and 6 bases for J; bases not matched to a gene: 8. The CDR3 runs to 15 residues. Germline-derived CDR1 and CDR2 are SGHRS and YFSETQ. The CDR3 sequence is CASRQWTSGSSEQYF. CDR3 sequence (DNA): TGCGCCAGCAGACAATGGACTAGCGGGAGTAGCGAGCAGTACTTC.

CDR3: CASSKRGESYKAFF. The DNA for the CDR3 is TGTGCCAGCAGCAAACGTGGAGAATCTTATAAAGCTTTCTTT. The rearrangement uses TRBV7-9 and TRBJ1-1; D is unclear. This CDR3 has 14 residues. The ends were cut back, 5 bases at V and 9 bases at J, with 19 bases in the middle. Per germline, CDR1 SEHNR and CDR2 FQNEAQ (reference sequence).

The chain combines TRBV19 with TRBJ2-3; TRBD2 matches 13 bases. CDR3 size: 17 residues. Germline loops: CDR1 LNHDA, CDR2 SQIVND (reference sequence). The J segment lost 5 bases and the V segment lost 5 bases, leaving 10 bases of the junction unmatched. CDR3 residues: CASSLKLAGGPRDTQYF. The CDR3 nucleotides read TGTGCCAGTAGTCTAAAACTAGCGGGGGGGCCGCGAGATACGCAGTATTTT.

The gene calls are TRBV29-1 and TRBJ1-2, with 7 bases fitting TRBD1. The CDR3 extends over 14 amino acids. Germline CDR1 SQVTM, CDR2 ANQGSEA. The J segment lost 5 bases and the V segment lost 7 bases, leaving 13 bases of the junction unmatched. The chain's CDR3 is CSASTGLMGYGYTF. CDR3 in DNA: TGCAGCGCTTCGACAGGGCTAATGGGGTATGGCTACACCTTC.